These 15 T cell receptor beta chains were all obtained from the same sample, sequenced in a study of blood T cell repertoires in COVID-19. Sequencing used immunoSEQ multiplex PCR; TCRdb keeps in-frame clones, though not all of them. The data show 170,000 or so clones, 87% seen once. Sequencing used peripheral blood. Source of these receptors: a woman aged 70-85 years with COVID-19, enrolled during active disease.

This chain connects TRBV7-6 to TRBJ1-1; D ambiguous. The length of the CDR3 is 14 residues. Trimming shortened V by 5 bases and J by 7 bases, and 17 bases separated the two germline ends. Germline V gene sequence: CDR1 SGHVS, CDR2 FNYEAQ. DNA of the CDR3: TGTGCCAGCAGCCCGGGGTCCGTTGTGGATGAAGCTTTCTTT. It encodes CASSPGSVVDEAFF. Together with reference TRBV7-6 and TRBJ1-1, the CDR3 gives the full variable domain: GAGVSQSPRYKVTKRGQDVALRCDPISGHVSLYWYRQALGQGPEFLTYFNYEAQQDKSGLPNDRFSAERPEGSISTLTIQRTEQRDSAMYRCASSPGSVVDEAFFGQGTRLTVV.

The chain has TRBV7-5 and TRBJ2-2; the listed D gene, TRBD2, was not tested against the DNA. TRBV7-5 is described as a pseudogene. The CDR3 is made up of 17 amino acids. The CDR3 coding sequence is TGTGCCAGAAGCCCCTCAGAGCGGGAGATCCCCACCGGGGAGCTGTTTTTT. This sequence encodes CARSPSEREIPTGELFF.

This rearrangement joins TRBV7-2 to TRBJ2-1; possibly TRBD2 for D (5 bases). The V gene's germline CDR1 is SGHTA and CDR2 FQGNSA. Trimming removed 0 bases from V and 7 bases from J, with 10 bases in between. The CDR3 is 14 amino acids. CDR3 coding DNA: TGTGCCAGCAGCTTAGCGGGAGTCTGGAATGAGCAGTTCTTC. Translating gives CASSLAGVWNEQFF.

This chain connects TRBV3-1 (or the pseudogene TRBV3-2) to TRBJ2-1, with 12 bases fitting TRBD2. The V gene end was trimmed by 0 bases and the J gene end by 6 bases; junction bases not matched to a gene: 3. Germline-derived CDR1 and CDR2 are LGHDT and YNNKEL (reference sequence). This CDR3 is 16 amino acids long. CDR3 protein: CASSQEGLAGFNEQFF. CDR3 coding DNA: TGTGCCAGCAGCCAAGAAGGACTAGCGGGGTTCAATGAGCAGTTCTTC.

This chain's CDR3 is CATSIGRLNEKLFF. CDR3 in DNA: TGTGCCACCAGCATAGGGAGACTTAATGAAAAACTGTTTTTT. The chain is built from TRBV15 and TRBJ1-4; D is undetermined. The ends were cut back, 4 bases at V and 4 bases at J, with 10 bases in the middle. The CDR3 spans 14 residues. Per germline, CDR1 LNHNV and CDR2 YYDKDF (reference sequence).

This clone was found once. The chain links TRBV6-4 to TRBJ1-1, with D unclear. V was shortened by 4 bases and J by 2 bases, with 8 bases between the two germline ends. In germline, CDR1 is MRHNA, CDR2 SNTAGT. This CDR3 spans 13 amino acids. The CDR3 spells CASSVRSNTEAFF. As DNA, the CDR3 is TGTGCCAGCAGTGTGCGGTCAAACACTGAAGCTTTCTTT.

The chain recombines TRBV5-1 with TRBJ1-3, with TRBD1 identical over 7 bases. Per germline, CDR1 SGHRS and CDR2 YFSETQ. The CDR3 has 16 residues. The V segment lost 4 bases and the J segment 2 bases; nucleotides outside the gene matches: 9. Written as DNA, the CDR3 is TGCGCCAGCAGCCGTACCACAGGGGTGGCTGGAAACACCATATATTTT. It is translated as CASSRTTGVAGNTIYF.

J is TRBJ2-1 and V is TRBV11-3; no reliable D call. Trimming took off 0 bases at V and 7 bases at J, with 7 bases between the two ends. The germline V gene has CDR1 SGHNT and CDR2 YENEEA. The CDR3 runs 13 residues. The CDR3 region is CASSLDLRNEQFF. The CDR3 DNA reads as TGTGCCAGCAGCTTAGATTTGAGGAATGAGCAGTTCTTC.

V is TRBV5-8 and J is TRBJ1-3; 9 nucleotides align to TRBD1. The CDR3 spans 14 residues. The ends lost 3 bases at V and 8 bases at J; junction bases unmatched: 6. The germline V gene encodes CDR1 SGHTS and CDR2 YDEGEE. This CDR3 is CASSSGTGTDTIYF. The CDR3 DNA follows: TGTGCCAGCAGCTCGGGGACAGGGACGGACACCATATATTTT.

CDR3 in DNA: TGCGCCAGCAGCCGACAGGGCTTCACCGGGGAGCTGTTTTTT. Amino acid sequence: CASSRQGFTGELFF. This chain joins TRBV5-1 and TRBJ2-2; 7 bases are a match to TRBD1. Germline CDR1 SGHRS, CDR2 YFSETQ. Trimming took 4 bases from V and 4 from J; bases not matched to a gene: 4. The CDR3 sequence is 14 residues long.

The V and J genes are TRBV5-1 and TRBJ2-7; D gene ambiguous. The CDR3 is 14 residues long. CDR1 SGHRS and CDR2 YFSETQ come from the germline V gene. Trimming took off 0 bases at V and 4 bases at J, with 11 bases between the two ends. CDR3 nucleotides: TGCGCCAGCAGCTTGGCCGGGTTCGGGTACGAGCAGTACTTC. Protein product: CASSLAGFGYEQYF.

The chain couples TRBV6-6 to TRBJ2-6, with a tentative D call TRBD1 (6 bases). From germline, CDR1 is MNHNY and CDR2 SVGAGI (reference sequence). The CDR3 extends over 16 amino acids. The ends were cut back, 4 bases at V and 0 bases at J, with 10 bases in the middle. CDR3: CASSFGQTSGANVLTF. The CDR3 nucleotides read TGTGCCAGCAGTTTCGGACAGACCTCTGGGGCCAACGTCCTGACTTTC.

Details on this clone: One end of the junction fails to match germline, which may point to a read error. This chain joins TRBV7-7 and TRBJ2-5; 9 bases map to TRBD2. The CDR3 has 16 amino acids. Germline lookup yields CDR1 SSHAT and CDR2 FNYEAQ (reference sequence). The CDR3 DNA follows: TGTGCTAGCAGCTTAGTGGGTAGCGGGAGAGAGGAGACCCAGTACTTC. It encodes CASSLVGSGREETQYF.

The chain uses TRBV25-1 and TRBJ2-1; no clear D. CDR1 is MGHDK, CDR2 SYGVNS, per germline. CDR3 size: 12 residues. V was shortened by 4 bases and J by 5 bases, with 6 bases between the two germline ends. The CDR3 region has the DNA TGTGCCAGCAGTGCTAGTAACAATGAGCAGTTCTTC. It encodes CASSASNNEQFF.

The V gene is TRBV27, the J gene TRBJ1-1; D is possibly TRBD1 (6 bases). The CDR3 runs to 12 residues. With 3 bases removed from V and 8 bases from J, the gap between germline ends came to 10 bases. Per germline, CDR1 MNHEY and CDR2 SMNVEV (reference sequence). As DNA, the CDR3 is TGTGCCAGCAGTTTCCCCCAGGGGGAAGCTTTCTTT. Translated, it gives CASSFPQGEAFF.